A single sample is the source of the 17 T cell receptor beta chains below, sequenced in a study of T-cell memory formation after mild COVID-19. TCRdb re-derived calls from the 5' RACE reads in MiXCR, one entry per CDR3 protein. The sample carries some 200,000 distinct CDR3 sequences, 20% to 25% recorded once. Sequenced input: PBMCs or a T cell subset sorted from them (not recorded which). These TCRs come from an adult woman who had mild COVID-19 (a few samples of this study predate the infection). Cell type and time point are not known.

The chain links TRBV12-3 or TRBV12-4 to TRBJ2-6; 7 nucleotides align to TRBD1. V was pared by 4 bases and J by 2 bases, with 14 bases of the junction left unmatched. CDR3 size: 19 residues. The CDR3 bases are TGTGCCAGCAGTTCCAAACCCACAGGGGATAGCGCTGGGGCCAACGTCCTGACTTTC. Amino acids: CASSSKPTGDSAGANVLTF.

The genes are TRBV20-1 and TRBJ2-7; TRBD2 matches 7 bases. This CDR3 has 13 amino acids. Looked up from germline, CDR1 is DFQATT and CDR2 is SNEGSKA (reference sequence). V shed 6 bases and J 1 base; nucleotides not matched to a gene: 6. In DNA form, the CDR3 reads TGCAGTGCCCACAGCGGGGAGTCCTACGAGCAGTACTTC. Translation: CSAHSGESYEQYF.

The rearrangement uses TRBV5-6 and TRBJ1-6, with D unresolved. Germline loops: CDR1 SGHDT, CDR2 YYEEEE. This CDR3 has 12 residues. The ends were cut back, 4 bases at V and 7 bases at J, with 6 bases in the middle. The CDR3 DNA follows: TGTGCCAGCAGCGTGAGAAATTCACCCCTCCACTTT. The encoded protein is CASSVRNSPLHF.

V usage is TRBV7-9 and J usage is TRBJ2-5; maybe TRBD1 (5 bases). V gave up 4 bases and J gave up 2 bases, with 14 bases separating them. Germline V gives CDR1 SEHNR, CDR2 FQNEAQ (reference sequence). This CDR3 is built from 15 residues. The DNA for the CDR3 is TGTGCCAGCAGCTCCCCAATTCAGGGTCAAGAGACCCAGTACTTC. Translated, it gives CASSSPIQGQETQYF. The whole variable domain, remainder taken from reference TRBV7-9 and TRBJ2-5, is DTGVSQNPRHKITKRGQNVTFRCDPISEHNRLYWYRQTLGQGPEFLTYFQNEAQLEKSRLLSDRFSAERPKGSFSTLEIQRTEQGDSAMYLCASSSPIQGQETQYFGPGTRLLVL.

The CDR3 region has the DNA TGTGCCAGCAGCCGACGATTCTCAGCGGAGCGAGAGACCCAGTACTTC. Translation: CASSRRFSAERETQYF. J is TRBJ2-5 and V is TRBV27; the D gene is possibly TRBD2 (5 bases). The CDR3 runs to 16 residues. The V gene lost 6 bases and the J gene lost 4 bases, with 21 bases spanning the gap. Germline loops: CDR1 MNHEY, CDR2 SMNVEV (reference sequence).

The chain combines TRBV20-1 with TRBJ2-3; 7 nucleotides line up with TRBD1. The J segment lost 3 bases and the V segment lost 5 bases, leaving 8 bases of the junction unmatched. Germline lookup yields CDR1 DFQATT and CDR2 SNEGSKA (reference sequence). This CDR3 comprises 14 residues. In nucleotides, the CDR3 is TGCAGTGCTCGGGACAGTCATAGGACAGATACGCAGTATTTT. Its protein is CSARDSHRTDTQYF.

The rearrangement links TRBV7-3 to TRBJ2-4; 10 positions match TRBD2. The germline gives CDR1 SGHTA, CDR2 FQGTGA. This CDR3 is built from 18 residues. V gave up 0 bases and J gave up 8 bases; unmatched junction bases: 13. CDR3 in DNA: TGTGCCAGCAGCTTAACGACGAGAGCGGGAGGGCCCACGGACATTCAGTACTTC. Translating it yields CASSLTTRAGGPTDIQYF.

This chain joins TRBV12-3 or TRBV12-4 and TRBJ2-7; weak D call: TRBD1 (6 bases). This CDR3 comprises 14 residues. V was shortened by 6 bases and J by 2 bases, with 14 bases between the two germline ends. The CDR3 coding sequence is TGTGCCAGCAGCTCCGGAGACAGGCCCTACGAGCAGTACTTC. Its protein product is CASSSGDRPYEQYF.

This clonotype was picked up a small number of times. The rearrangement joins TRBV12-3 or TRBV12-4 to TRBJ2-1; maybe TRBD2 (7 bases). Trimming shortened V by 3 bases and J by 2 bases, and 14 bases separated the two germline ends. The CDR3 is made up of 16 amino acids. CDR3 DNA sequence: TGTGCCAGCAGTTTTTGGGGGCTAGCGGCCTACAATGAGCAGTTCTTC. This encodes CASSFWGLAAYNEQFF.

The chain couples TRBV9 to TRBJ2-1; unclear D gene. Germline loops: CDR1 SGDLS, CDR2 YYNGEE. Trimming removed 4 bases at V and 7 bases at J, with 12 bases between. CDR3 length: 13 residues. CDR3 loop: CASSPSVGNEQFF. Written as DNA, the CDR3 is TGTGCCAGCAGCCCCAGCGTTGGGAATGAGCAGTTCTTC.

This clonotype was detected only a few times. V and J are TRBV7-8 and TRBJ2-1; 8 nucleotides agree with TRBD2. Trimming at V came to 3 bases and at J to 4 bases, leaving 5 bases not matched to a gene. This CDR3 has 15 amino acids. The V gene's germline CDR1 is SGHVS and CDR2 FQNEAQ. CDR3 residues: CASSFRGGLYNEQFF. CDR3 DNA sequence: TGTGCCAGCAGCTTCCGGGGGGGCCTTTACAATGAGCAGTTCTTC.

The J gene is TRBJ2-5, the V gene TRBV20-1; TRBD1 is a possible D gene (6 bases). Trimming removed 3 bases at V and 5 bases at J, with 10 bases between. Germline V gene sequence: CDR1 DFQATT, CDR2 SNEGSKA (reference sequence). The CDR3 is 12 amino acids. Here the CDR3 reads CSASDRRETQYF. CDR3 bases: TGCAGTGCTAGTGACAGGAGGGAGACCCAGTACTTC.

This chain joins TRBV11-2 and TRBJ2-5; a possible D gene is TRBD1 (5 bases). The CDR3 contains 17 residues. V was clipped by 4 bases and J by 5 bases, with 23 bases between them. CDR1 and CDR2 from the germline V gene are SGHAT and FQNNGV. The CDR3 DNA reads TGTGCCAGCAGCTCGATCTCTGGCAGGGCGAAAGTGGAGACCCAGTACTTC. This translates into CASSSISGRAKVETQYF. Full variable domain (missing parts from reference TRBV11-2 and TRBJ2-5): EAGVAQSPRYKIIEKRQSVAFWCNPISGHATLYWYQQILGQGPKLLIQFQNNGVVDDSQLPKDRFSAERLKGVDSTLKIQPAKLEDSAVYLCASSSISGRAKVETQYFGPGTRLLVL.

Regarding this clonotype: A junction end diverges from the germline sequence, so it may reflect a read error. This chain links TRBV12-3 or TRBV12-4 with TRBJ2-1; 12 bases line up with TRBD2. This CDR3 region has 12 residues. The CDR3: CASSSLAGGPLF. CDR3 nucleotide sequence: TGTGCCAGCAGTTCCCTAGCGGGGGGGCCCCTCTTC.

The chain links TRBV10-3 to TRBJ1-3; D is possibly TRBD1 (5 bases). Germline V gene lookup returns CDR1 ENHRY and CDR2 SYGVKD. V was shortened by 2 bases and J by 0 bases, with 14 bases between the two germline ends. This CDR3 is 17 amino acids long. The CDR3 region has the DNA TGTGCCATCAGTGAGGGGGGGTCGGGATTCTCTGGAAACACCATATATTTT. Its protein is CAISEGGSGFSGNTIYF.

This clonotype was found a few times. The V gene is TRBV12-5, the J gene TRBJ2-2, with D unresolved. Germline V gives CDR1 LGHNT, CDR2 FRNRAP. There are 12 residues in the CDR3. Trimming shortened V by 4 bases and J by 7 bases, and 7 bases separated the two germline ends. CDR3 region: CASGYYGGELFF. The CDR3 region has the DNA TGTGCTAGTGGTTATTACGGCGGGGAGCTGTTTTTT.

The chain uses TRBV12-3 or TRBV12-4 and TRBJ2-5, with 7 bases that match TRBD1. This CDR3 region has 15 residues. J was trimmed by 5 bases and V by 6 bases; bases with no gene match: 12. The DNA for the CDR3 is TGTGCCAGCAGCCGTAACAGGGGCCCCAGGGAGACCCAGTACTTC. It yields the protein CASSRNRGPRETQYF.